This entry is about one T cell receptor (beta chain). The antigen it binds to is not known. No base qualities exist here, and no much larger clone lies one base off it. The library was built by means of the immunoSEQ multiplex PCR assay. The table comes from immuneACCESS by way of TCRdb, which keeps in-frame sequences with V and J called. Part of the clones is missing from these tables; in studies checked, under half for an unresolved V gene and the rest for unknown reasons. The sample profile shows approximately 660,000 clones; roughly 90% of them were found once. Together, the top ten hold 0.01% of the sample. This sample is drawn from a study of shared T cell receptors in the human thymus (dated by TCRdb to about 2021). Context from the whole study: The study examined how self-reactive, shared T-cell receptor alpha chains are generated in the human thymus.

At the junction V is shortened by 7 bases and J by 0 bases, with 10 bases in between. The CDR3 numbers 14 residues from cysteine through phenylalanine. The read is trimmed to its CDR3 DNA, 42 bases read in frame from base 1. The germline V gene gives CDR1 as SNHLY and CDR2 as FYNNEI. These sequences were also reported in another study, on human thymus T cells. The second study's authors report: Immunologically healthy infants undergoing open corrective cardiac surgery for congenital heart defects in Finland were used as donors. Thymus tissue was collected as surgical resects that were removed during corrective cardiac surgery. Both the thymic and the peripheral blood repertoires appeared to show biased V and J gene segment usage. The related research reported highly overlapping thymic TCR repertoires among unrelated individuals. The study described the TCR alpha and beta repertoires in roughly 8 infant thymus samples and a few matching peripheral blood samples. Donor ages ranging from about 7 to 250 days were recorded, and a handful of male and two female infants were included in the cohort. Thymocytes were freed from the tissue by mechanical means and kept at -70 degrees C as pellets of about 8.5-34 million cells. A QIAsymphony instrument was used to extract genomic DNA from the frozen cell pellets. The immunoSEQ multiplex PCR assay was used to amplify the TCRB and TCRAD loci from a standardized amount of quality-controlled genomic DNA. The amplicons spanned the V(D)J region and were long enough to cover the CDR3 and allow V and J genes to be identified. The commercial immunoSEQ service was used to sequence amplicons on an Illumina platform. Primer bias and sequencing errors were corrected using previously described methods, and TCRAD and TCRB definitions followed the IMGT database. The repertoires were analysed using immunoSEQ Analyzer 3.0 and VDJTools for basic statistics, V/J segment usage, diversity estimates, rarefaction and pairwise overlap. Chao1, ChaoE, Efron-Thisted, Shannon and inverse Simpson indices were used to estimate diversity, which was also estimated on datasets down-sampled to the smallest sample. Repertoire overlap used strict matching of CDR3 nucleotide sequence, V gene and J gene, with Jaccard-based multidimensional scaling clustering. On average, thymus samples yielded approximately 780,000 unique TCRB clonotypes, whereas blood samples yielded some 80,000.

This clonotype originated in a boy under three years old with a congenital heart defect. Donor details come from another sample of the same person, matched by shared clones. The rearrangement joined TRBV2 to TRBJ2-1; TRBD2 might be the D gene, on 6 matching bases. The sequenced material came from thymocytes. The CDR3 has the sequence CASMEGSSYNEQFF. The bases are TGTGCCAGCATGGAGGGAAGCTCCTACAATGAGCAGTTCTTC.